The sequence of this T cell receptor (beta chain) was determined in a study of OX40 agonist ivuxolimab in advanced cancers. Background on the study: Earlier anti-PD-1, anti-PD-L1 or anti-CTLA-4 therapy was permitted; 35% to 50% had received some. Overall study results and limits: By week 6 at 0.1 to 3.0 mg/kg, blood CD4+ and CD8+ T cells had expanded clonally. Relative to CD4+ cells, CD8+ T cells on average had more expanded clones.

TCRdb's copy holds only in-frame clones and misses some; the assay was immunoSEQ multiplex PCR. The data show more than 35,000 clones, about 88% seen once. Comment on this clone: Its cognate antigen is unknown.

CDR1 LNHDA and CDR2 SQIVND come from the germline V gene (reference sequence). J lost 6 bases, V lost 4 bases, and 6 bases had no gene match. The CDR3 sequence is 13 residues long. Sampled blood was obtained at baseline, cycle 4 day 1, and cycle 7 day 1. Sequenced material: CD4+ or CD8+ T cells sorted from blood, taken in a trial of the OX40 agonist ivuxolimab. The sequence was obtained from an adult with an advanced solid tumor such as melanoma, head and neck, liver or kidney cancer. The rearrangement uses TRBV19 and TRBJ2-7, with 7 bases lining up with TRBD1. CDR3 coding DNA: TGTGCCAGTAGTAGTGGACAGGTCGCCGAGCAGTACTTC. Amino acids: CASSSGQVAEQYF.